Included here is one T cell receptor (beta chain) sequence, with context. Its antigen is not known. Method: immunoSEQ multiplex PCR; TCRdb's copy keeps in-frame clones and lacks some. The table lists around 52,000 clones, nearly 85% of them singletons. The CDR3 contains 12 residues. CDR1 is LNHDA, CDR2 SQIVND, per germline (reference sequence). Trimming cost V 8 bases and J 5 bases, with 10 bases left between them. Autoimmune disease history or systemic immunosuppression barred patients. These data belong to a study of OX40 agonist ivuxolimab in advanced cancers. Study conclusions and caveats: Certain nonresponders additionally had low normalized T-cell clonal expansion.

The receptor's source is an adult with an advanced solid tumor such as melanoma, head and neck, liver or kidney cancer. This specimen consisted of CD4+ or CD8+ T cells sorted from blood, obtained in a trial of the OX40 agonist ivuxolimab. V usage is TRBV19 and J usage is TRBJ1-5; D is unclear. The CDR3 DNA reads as TGTGCCAGTTCATCCCTTTATCAGCCCCAGCATTTT. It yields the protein CASSSLYQPQHF.